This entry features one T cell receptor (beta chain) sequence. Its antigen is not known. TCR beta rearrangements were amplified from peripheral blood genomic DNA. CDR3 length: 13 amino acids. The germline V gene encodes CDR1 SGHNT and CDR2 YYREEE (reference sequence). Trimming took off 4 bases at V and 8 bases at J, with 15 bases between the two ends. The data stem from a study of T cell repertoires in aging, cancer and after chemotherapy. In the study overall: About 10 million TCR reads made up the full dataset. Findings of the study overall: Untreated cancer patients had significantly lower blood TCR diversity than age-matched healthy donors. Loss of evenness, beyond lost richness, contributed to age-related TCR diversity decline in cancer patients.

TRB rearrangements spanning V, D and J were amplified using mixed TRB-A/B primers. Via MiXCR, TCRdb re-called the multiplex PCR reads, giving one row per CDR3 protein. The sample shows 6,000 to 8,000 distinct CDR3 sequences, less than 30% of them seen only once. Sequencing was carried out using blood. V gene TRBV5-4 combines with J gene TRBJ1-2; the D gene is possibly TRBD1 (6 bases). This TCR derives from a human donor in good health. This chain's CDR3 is CASSRNTGYGYTF. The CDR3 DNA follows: TGTGCCAGCAGCCGCAATACAGGGTACGGCTACACCTTC.